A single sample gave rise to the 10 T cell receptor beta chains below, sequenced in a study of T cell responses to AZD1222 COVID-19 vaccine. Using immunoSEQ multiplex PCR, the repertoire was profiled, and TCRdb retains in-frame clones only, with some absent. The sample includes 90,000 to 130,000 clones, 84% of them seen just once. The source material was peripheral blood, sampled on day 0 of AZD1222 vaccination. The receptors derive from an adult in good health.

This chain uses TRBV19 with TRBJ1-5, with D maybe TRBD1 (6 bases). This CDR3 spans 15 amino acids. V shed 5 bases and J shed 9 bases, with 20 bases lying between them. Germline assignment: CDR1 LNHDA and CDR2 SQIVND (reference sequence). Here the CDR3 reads CASSRATGGVGPQHF. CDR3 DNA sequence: TGTGCCAGTAGTCGAGCGACAGGAGGGGTGGGGCCCCAGCATTTT.

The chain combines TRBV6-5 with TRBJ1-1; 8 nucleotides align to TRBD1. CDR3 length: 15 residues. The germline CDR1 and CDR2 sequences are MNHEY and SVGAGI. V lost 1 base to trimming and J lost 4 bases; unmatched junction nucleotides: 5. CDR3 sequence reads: CASSYWGTGGTEAFF. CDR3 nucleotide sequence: TGTGCCAGCAGTTACTGGGGAACAGGGGGCACTGAAGCTTTCTTT.

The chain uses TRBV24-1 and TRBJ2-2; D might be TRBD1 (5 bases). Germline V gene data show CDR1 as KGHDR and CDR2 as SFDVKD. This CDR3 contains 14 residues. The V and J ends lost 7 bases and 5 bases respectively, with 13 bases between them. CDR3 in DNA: TGTGCCACCAGATTAGGGCAGGGAACCGGGGAGCTGTTTTTT. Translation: CATRLGQGTGELFF.

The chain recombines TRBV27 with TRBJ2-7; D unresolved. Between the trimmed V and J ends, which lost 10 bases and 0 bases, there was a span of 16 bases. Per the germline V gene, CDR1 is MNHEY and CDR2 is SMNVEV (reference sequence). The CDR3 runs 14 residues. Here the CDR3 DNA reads TGTGCCACGGGCGCCTACTGGCCCTCCTACGAGCAGTACTTC. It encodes CATGAYWPSYEQYF.

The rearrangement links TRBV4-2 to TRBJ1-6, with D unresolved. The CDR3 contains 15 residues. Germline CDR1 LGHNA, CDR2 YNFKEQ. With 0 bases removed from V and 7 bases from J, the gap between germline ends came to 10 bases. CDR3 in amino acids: CASSQDDLGNSPLHF. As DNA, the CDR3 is TGTGCCAGCAGCCAAGATGATCTAGGGAATTCACCCCTCCACTTT.

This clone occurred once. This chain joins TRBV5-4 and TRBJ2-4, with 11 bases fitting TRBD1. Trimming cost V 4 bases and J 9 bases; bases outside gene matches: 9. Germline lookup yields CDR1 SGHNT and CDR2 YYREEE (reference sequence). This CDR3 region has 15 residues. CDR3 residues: CASSLPGQGAGIQYF. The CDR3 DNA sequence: TGTGCCAGCAGCCTCCCAGGACAGGGGGCGGGCATTCAGTACTTC.

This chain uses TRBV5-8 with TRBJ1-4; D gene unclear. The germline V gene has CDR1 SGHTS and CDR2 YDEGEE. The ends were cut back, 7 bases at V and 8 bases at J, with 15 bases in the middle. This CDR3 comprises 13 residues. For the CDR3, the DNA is TGTGCCAGCTACCGAGGGAAGAACGAAAAACTGTTTTTT. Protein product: CASYRGKNEKLFF.

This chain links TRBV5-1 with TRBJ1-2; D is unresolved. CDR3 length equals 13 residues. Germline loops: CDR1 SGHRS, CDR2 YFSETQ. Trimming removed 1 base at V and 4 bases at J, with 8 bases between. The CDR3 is CASSLPSGYGYTF. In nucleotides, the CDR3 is TGCGCCAGCAGCTTGCCCTCGGGCTATGGCTACACCTTC.

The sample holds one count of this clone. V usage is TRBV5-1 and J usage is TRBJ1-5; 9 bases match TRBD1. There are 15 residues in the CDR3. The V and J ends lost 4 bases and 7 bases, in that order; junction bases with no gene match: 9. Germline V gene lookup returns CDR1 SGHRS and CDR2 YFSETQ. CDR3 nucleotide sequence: TGCGCCAGCAGCCGGACAGGGGAAGAGGGCCAGCCCCAGCATTTT. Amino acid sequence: CASSRTGEEGQPQHF. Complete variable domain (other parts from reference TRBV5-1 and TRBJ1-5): KAGVTQTPRYLIKTRGQQVTLSCSPISGHRSVSWYQQTPGQGLQFLFEYFSETQRNKGNFPGRFSGRQFSNSRSEMNVSTLELGDSALYLCASSRTGEEGQPQHFGDGTRLSIL.

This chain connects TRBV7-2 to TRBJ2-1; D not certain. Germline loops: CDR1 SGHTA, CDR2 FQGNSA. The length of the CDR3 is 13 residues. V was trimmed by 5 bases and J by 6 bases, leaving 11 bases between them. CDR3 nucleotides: TGTGCCAGCAGCCCCCCGAGCGTCAATGAGCAGTTCTTC. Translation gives CASSPPSVNEQFF.